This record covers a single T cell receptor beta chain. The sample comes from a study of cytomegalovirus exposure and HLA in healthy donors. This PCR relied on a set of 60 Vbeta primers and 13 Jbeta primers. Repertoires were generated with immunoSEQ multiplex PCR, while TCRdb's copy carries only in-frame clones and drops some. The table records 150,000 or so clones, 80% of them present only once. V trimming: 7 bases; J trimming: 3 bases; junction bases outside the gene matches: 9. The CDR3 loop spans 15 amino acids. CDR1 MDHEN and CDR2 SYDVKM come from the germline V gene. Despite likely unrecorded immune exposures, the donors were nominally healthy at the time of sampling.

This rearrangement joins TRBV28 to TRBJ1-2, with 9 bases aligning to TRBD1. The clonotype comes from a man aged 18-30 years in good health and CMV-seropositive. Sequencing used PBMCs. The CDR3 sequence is CASTRGQGLYYGYTF. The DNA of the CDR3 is TGTGCCAGCACCCGGGGACAGGGTCTCTACTATGGCTACACCTTC.